The 30 T cell receptor beta chains in this list originate from one sample, sequenced in a study of blood T cell repertoires in COVID-19. Clones were read by immunoSEQ multiplex PCR, and TCRdb kept only the in-frame ones, dropping some. The data hold about 110,000 clones, with approximately 80% observed a single time. The sequencing sample was made of peripheral blood. The receptors were gathered from a woman over 75 with acute or convalescent COVID-19.

This chain joins TRBV19 and TRBJ2-1; TRBD2 agrees at 13 bases. CDR3 length: 17 amino acids. The V gene end was trimmed by 2 bases and the J gene end by 7 bases; junction bases not matched to a gene: 8. Germline CDR1 is LNHDA and CDR2 is SQIVND (reference sequence). In nucleotides, the CDR3 is TGTGCCAGTAGTATAACCGGGACTAGCGGGAATTGGAATGAGCAGTTCTTC. This gives the protein CASSITGTSGNWNEQFF. Together with reference TRBV19 and TRBJ2-1, the CDR3 gives the full variable domain: DGGITQSPKYLFRKEGQNVTLSCEQNLNHDAMYWYRQDPGQGLRLIYYSQIVNDFQKGDIAEGYSVSREKKESFPLTVTSAQKNPTAFYLCASSITGTSGNWNEQFFGPGTRLTVL.

This clone occurred once. V is TRBV3-1 (or the pseudogene TRBV3-2) and J is TRBJ1-3, with D hard to call. Trimming took 6 bases from V and 0 from J, leaving 12 bases between them. CDR1 is LGHDT, CDR2 YNNKEL, per germline (reference sequence). CDR3 length: 15 residues. The CDR3, as DNA: TGTGCCAGCAGGACCTCGACATTCTCTGGAAACACCATATATTTT. Translation gives CASRTSTFSGNTIYF.

The CDR3 sequence: CASSYIQGKETQYF. The CDR3 DNA follows: TGTGCCAGCAGTTACATACAGGGGAAAGAGACCCAGTACTTC. This chain joins TRBV6-2 or TRBV6-3 and TRBJ2-5, with 7 nucleotides matching TRBD1. In germline, CDR1 is MNHEY, CDR2 SVGEGT. Trimming removed 2 bases from V and 3 bases from J; junction bases left unmatched: 3. The CDR3 has 14 amino acids.

The V and J genes are TRBV6-6 and TRBJ1-5; D may be TRBD1 (6 bases). V was pared by 5 bases and J by 7 bases, with 12 bases between. In germline, CDR1 is MNHNY, CDR2 SVGAGI (reference sequence). This CDR3 comprises 13 residues. The CDR3 nucleotides read TGTGCCAGCAGTACACAGGGTAACCAGCCCCAGCATTTT. Translated: CASSTQGNQPQHF.

The chain is built from TRBV7-2 and TRBJ1-1; a possible D gene is TRBD1 (6 bases). Germline V CDR1 and CDR2: SGHTA, FQGNSA. CDR3 length: 12 residues. V lost 5 bases and J lost 7, with 11 bases in between. CDR3 amino acids: CASSPGQSEAFF. Here the CDR3 DNA reads TGTGCCAGCAGCCCCGGACAGAGTGAAGCTTTCTTT. The whole variable domain, filled in from reference TRBV7-2 and TRBJ1-1, reads GAGVSQSPSNKVTEKGKDVELRCDPISGHTALYWYRQSLGQGLEFLIYFQGNSAPDKSGLPSDRFSAERTGGSVSTLTIQRTQQEDSAVYLCASSPGQSEAFFGQGTRLTVV.

The chain couples TRBV11-2 to TRBJ1-2; tentative D call: TRBD1 (6 bases). The CDR3 totals 15 residues. Per germline, CDR1 SGHAT and CDR2 FQNNGV. V was shortened by 3 bases and J by 5 bases, with 16 bases between the two germline ends. CDR3 DNA sequence: TGTGCCAGCAGCTTGGGGCAGGGGAGAAATTATGGCTACACCTTC. Encoded protein: CASSLGQGRNYGYTF.

The chain is built from TRBV24-1 and TRBJ2-1; TRBD1 aligns across 8 bases. The CDR3 runs 14 residues. Germline loops: CDR1 KGHDR, CDR2 SFDVKD. The V and J ends lost 9 bases and 8 bases, in that order; junction bases with no gene match: 11. The CDR3 loop is CATAPITGGDEQFF. In DNA, the CDR3 is TGTGCCACCGCCCCGATTACAGGGGGTGATGAGCAGTTCTTC.

This sequence joins TRBV4-1 and TRBJ2-3; maybe TRBD2 (5 bases). The V end was cut by 0 bases, the J end by 0 bases, with 10 bases between. CDR3 size: 16 residues. CDR1 is MGHRA, CDR2 YSYEKL, per germline. CDR3 bases: TGCGCCAGCAGCCAAGATCCACAGCGGAGCACAGATACGCAGTATTTT. Translated, it gives CASSQDPQRSTDTQYF.

V is TRBV27 and J is TRBJ2-7; D possibly corresponds to TRBD1 (5 bases). This CDR3 region has 13 residues. Per the germline V gene, CDR1 is MNHEY and CDR2 is SMNVEV (reference sequence). The V gene lost 7 bases and the J gene lost 0 bases, with 10 bases spanning the gap. As DNA, the CDR3 is TGTGCCAGCAAGCGACAGACCTCCTACGAGCAGTACTTC. Its translation: CASKRQTSYEQYF.

The chain uses TRBV5-1 and TRBJ2-3; D is perhaps TRBD1 (5 bases). Germline CDR1 and CDR2: SGHRS and YFSETQ. The CDR3 covers 14 residues. Trimming took off 3 bases at V and 1 base at J, with 9 bases between the two ends. In DNA form, the CDR3 reads TGCGCCAGCAGCTCCCGCAGGGGCACAGATACGCAGTATTTT. This encodes CASSSRRGTDTQYF.

The CDR3 spells CASKVSGNTGELFF. Written as DNA, the CDR3 is TGTGCCAGTAAAGTCTCAGGGAACACCGGGGAGCTGTTTTTT. This chain joins TRBV19 and TRBJ2-2, with D hard to call. V was shortened by 7 bases and J by 1 base, with 10 bases between the two germline ends. This CDR3 is built from 14 residues. CDR1 is LNHDA and CDR2 is SQIVND in the germline V gene (reference sequence). Looking up the rest from reference TRBV19 and TRBJ2-2 gives the full variable domain: DGGITQSPKYLFRKEGQNVTLSCEQNLNHDAMYWYRQDPGQGLRLIYYSQIVNDFQKGDIAEGYSVSREKKESFPLTVTSAQKNPTAFYLCASKVSGNTGELFFGEGSRLTVL.

In the case of this clone: This specimen includes other DNA sequences encoding the same CDR3. V usage is TRBV7-2 and J usage is TRBJ1-5; 10 bases are shared with TRBD1. In germline, CDR1 is SGHTA, CDR2 FQGNSA. J lost 4 bases, V lost 6 bases, and 3 bases had no gene match. CDR3 length: 14 residues. CDR3 protein: CASSPGQGNQPQHF. The CDR3 DNA is TGTGCCAGCAGTCCGGGACAGGGGAATCAGCCCCAGCATTTT. The full variable domain, rest sourced from reference TRBV7-2 and TRBJ1-5, is GAGVSQSPSNKVTEKGKDVELRCDPISGHTALYWYRQSLGQGLEFLIYFQGNSAPDKSGLPSDRFSAERTGGSVSTLTIQRTQQEDSAVYLCASSPGQGNQPQHFGDGTRLSIL.

The gene calls are TRBV9 and TRBJ1-2; D is ambiguous. CDR1 and CDR2 (germline): SGDLS, YYNGEE. V was pared by 3 bases and J by 7 bases, with 16 bases between. The CDR3 runs 14 residues. The CDR3 DNA follows: TGTGCCAGCAGCGGCCGGGTCTACTCCGCTGGCTACACCTTC. This codes for CASSGRVYSAGYTF. The whole variable domain, filled in from reference TRBV9 and TRBJ1-2, reads DSGVTQTPKHLITATGQRVTLRCSPRSGDLSVYWYQQSLDQGLQFLIQYYNGEERAKGNILERFSAQQFPDLHSELNLSSLELGDSALYFCASSGRVYSAGYTFGSGTRLTVV.

CDR3 sequence reads: CASSLDVGLDEQYF. The CDR3 DNA is TGTGCCAGCAGCTTAGATGTGGGGCTTGACGAGCAGTACTTC. This sequence joins TRBV11-2 and TRBJ2-7, with D maybe TRBD1 (5 bases). The CDR3 runs 14 residues. Germline CDR1 is SGHAT and CDR2 is FQNNGV. With 0 bases removed from V and 5 bases from J, the gap between germline ends came to 11 bases.

This chain joins TRBV10-3 and TRBJ2-7; 11 nucleotides agree with TRBD1. Trimming removed 11 bases from V and 6 bases from J; junction bases left unmatched: 12. This CDR3 is built from 14 residues. In germline, CDR1 is ENHRY, CDR2 SYGVKD. This chain's CDR3 is CACRQGQGAFEQYF. The CDR3 DNA reads TGTGCCTGCCGCCAAGGACAGGGGGCTTTCGAGCAGTACTTC.

The V and J genes are TRBV5-1 and TRBJ2-2; 7 nucleotides agree with TRBD1. Per the germline V gene, CDR1 is SGHRS and CDR2 is YFSETQ. The CDR3 consists of 15 residues. V lost 1 base, J lost 7 bases, and 7 bases stayed unmatched. DNA for the CDR3: TGCGCCAGCAGCTTGAGGGACAGAGTCCACGGGGAGCTGTTTTTT. Translated: CASSLRDRVHGELFF.

Written as DNA, the CDR3 is TGTGCCAGCAGCCAAGGACAGGGAGAGAGAGCTTTCTTT. Encoded protein: CASSQGQGERAFF. The gene calls are TRBV14 and TRBJ1-1, with TRBD1 identical over 7 bases. Germline trimming cut 1 base from V and 10 bases from J; bases unmatched to any gene: 6. In germline, CDR1 is SGHDN, CDR2 FVKESK. This CDR3 has 13 residues.

This clone was seen only a few times. The rearrangement joins TRBV7-8 to TRBJ2-7, with a possible D match to TRBD2 (6 bases). The CDR3 consists of 16 residues. CDR1 and CDR2 (germline): SGHVS, FQNEAQ. The CDR3 DNA reads TGTGCCAGCAGCTTAATTGGGGGAGGACCCTCCGACGAGCAGTACGTC. Residues: CASSLIGGGPSDEQYV.

The chain uses TRBV29-1 and TRBJ2-2; 7 bases align to TRBD1. Germline V CDR1 and CDR2: SQVTM, ANQGSEA. The CDR3 contains 13 residues. J lost 4 bases, V lost 7 bases, and 6 bases had no gene match. The CDR3 reads CSADRASTGELFF. CDR3 sequence (DNA): TGCAGCGCCGACAGGGCGAGCACCGGGGAGCTGTTTTTT.

This CDR3 is CSVEQGSSSTGELFF. CDR3 bases: TGCAGCGTTGAGCAGGGCTCTTCGAGCACCGGGGAGCTGTTTTTT. The chain employs TRBV29-1 and TRBJ2-2, with D possibly matching TRBD1 (5 bases). Per germline, CDR1 SQVTM and CDR2 ANQGSEA. This CDR3 is 15 amino acids long. The V end lost 3 bases, the J end lost 4 bases, and 15 bases lay between the germline ends.

The chain uses TRBV28 and TRBJ2-7; 8 bases are a match to TRBD2. Trimming removed 6 bases from V and 2 bases from J; junction bases left unmatched: 9. CDR3 length: 15 amino acids. From germline, CDR1 is MDHEN and CDR2 SYDVKM. The CDR3 bases are TGTGCCAGCAGCCTACCCCGAGCGGGGGCCTACGAGCAGTACTTC. This codes for CASSLPRAGAYEQYF.

This chain connects TRBV6-5 to TRBJ1-1, with D tentatively TRBD1 (5 bases). V gave up 7 bases and J gave up 1 base, with 13 bases separating them. Germline V gene data show CDR1 as MNHEY and CDR2 as SVGAGI. The CDR3 totals 14 residues. This chain's CDR3 is CASTPLGGNTEAFF. The CDR3 DNA follows: TGTGCCAGCACTCCACTCGGGGGGAACACTGAAGCTTTCTTT.

The V call is TRBV11-2, the J call TRBJ2-3; TRBD1 agrees at 9 bases. The CDR3 totals 15 residues. CDR1 and CDR2 from the germline V gene are SGHAT and FQNNGV. The V and J ends lost 5 bases and 3 bases, in that order; junction bases with no gene match: 6. In DNA, the CDR3 is TGTGCCAGCAGCGCCATAGGACAGGGGACAGATACGCAGTATTTT. This translates into CASSAIGQGTDTQYF.

This chain joins TRBV18 and TRBJ1-1; 8 positions match TRBD1. Trimming took 5 bases from V and 3 from J; bases not matched to a gene: 11. CDR1 KGHSH and CDR2 LQKENI come from the germline V gene. The CDR3 runs to 16 residues. The CDR3 coding sequence is TGTGCCAGCTCATTCTGGGGGACAGGCGTGGACACTGAAGCTTTCTTT. Translated, it gives CASSFWGTGVDTEAFF.

Written as DNA, the CDR3 is TGTGCCAGCAGTTATGGGGGCAGCACCGGGGAGCTGTTTTTT. Its protein is CASSYGGSTGELFF. V is TRBV6-6 and J is TRBJ2-2, with a weak D call TRBD1 (6 bases). CDR1 is MNHNY and CDR2 is SVGAGI in the germline V gene (reference sequence). This CDR3 is built from 14 residues. The ends were cut back, 3 bases at V and 4 bases at J, with 9 bases in the middle.

V gene TRBV10-3 combines with J gene TRBJ1-1; tentatively, D is TRBD1 (5 bases). V gave up 2 bases and J gave up 1 base, with 8 bases separating them. CDR1 ENHRY and CDR2 SYGVKD come from the germline V gene. This CDR3 is 14 amino acids long. CDR3 nucleotides: TGTGCCATCAGTGAGGTACAGGCGAACACTGAAGCTTTCTTT. Encoded protein: CAISEVQANTEAFF.

V gene TRBV7-2 combines with J gene TRBJ2-5; D call uncertain. Germline CDR1 SGHTA, CDR2 FQGNSA. The CDR3 is 14 amino acids. The V end lost 4 bases, the J end lost 1 base, and 10 bases lay between the germline ends. The CDR3 spells CASSSRRPQETQYF. The CDR3 DNA follows: TGTGCCAGCAGCTCCCGGCGGCCCCAAGAGACCCAGTACTTC.

CDR3 in amino acids: CASSLGDRGFGGELFF. The CDR3 DNA is TGTGCCAGCAGCTTAGGAGACAGGGGGTTTGGCGGGGAGCTGTTTTTT. J is TRBJ2-2 and V is TRBV5-6, with 9 bases fitting TRBD1. This CDR3 is built from 16 residues. V gave up 2 bases and J gave up 7 bases; unmatched junction bases: 9. The germline V gene encodes CDR1 SGHDT and CDR2 YYEEEE.

The V gene is TRBV5-4, the J gene TRBJ2-7; TRBD2 matches at 7 bases. CDR1 SGHNT and CDR2 YYREEE come from the germline V gene (reference sequence). The CDR3 is 12 residues long. The J segment lost 6 bases and the V segment lost 4 bases, leaving 4 bases of the junction unmatched. CDR3 in amino acids: CASSGGSPEQYF. The CDR3 coding sequence is TGTGCCAGCAGCGGCGGGAGCCCCGAGCAGTACTTC.

CDR3 residues: CASSQGARGANVLTF. As DNA, the CDR3 is TGTGCCAGCAGCCAGGGGGCGCGGGGGGCCAACGTCCTGACTTTC. The chain couples TRBV28 to TRBJ2-6, with TRBD1 identical over 8 bases. With 6 bases clipped from V and 4 bases from J, the junction kept 5 bases outside the gene matches. CDR3 length: 15 amino acids. The germline gives CDR1 MDHEN, CDR2 SYDVKM. Variable domain in full (rest from reference TRBV28 and TRBJ2-6): DVKVTQSSRYLVKRTGEKVFLECVQDMDHENMFWYRQDPGLGLRLIYFSYDVKMKEKGDIPEGYSVSREKKERFSLILESASTNQTSMYLCASSQGARGANVLTFGAGSRLTVL.